Following are 6 T cell receptor beta chains from one sample sequenced in a study of control samples from healthy donors and cancer patients. Profiling relied on immunoSEQ multiplex PCR, and the TCRdb table lists in-frame clones only, not all of them. Its table lists fewer than 200,000 clones. The sequenced sample was blood. The receptors derive from a woman in her 30s in good health.

The chain uses TRBV4-1 and TRBJ2-2, with 8 bases aligning to TRBD1. V was clipped by 1 base and J by 1 base; unmatched bases: 2. This CDR3 spans 16 amino acids. Germline-derived CDR1 and CDR2 are MGHRA and YSYEKL. The CDR3 nucleotides are TGCGCCAGCAGCCAAGTAACAGGGGGGAACACCGGGGAGCTGTTTTTT. It specifies CASSQVTGGNTGELFF.

The chain employs TRBV15 and TRBJ2-7; 9 bases are shared with TRBD1. Germline lookup yields CDR1 LNHNV and CDR2 YYDKDF (reference sequence). V gave up 1 base and J gave up 9 bases; unmatched junction bases: 4. The length of the CDR3 is 13 residues. CDR3 DNA: TGTGCCACCAGCAGAGCACAGGGGGCGAGGCAGTACTTC. Its protein is CATSRAQGARQYF.

The chain combines TRBV6-1 with TRBJ1-5; no definite D call. V was trimmed by 3 bases and J by 0 bases, leaving 18 bases between them. The germline V gene has CDR1 MNHNS and CDR2 SASEGT. The CDR3 runs to 18 residues. The CDR3 DNA follows: TGTGCCAGCAGTGAGGGATCCTTGGGTCCATTTAGCAATCAGCCCCAGCATTTT. This encodes CASSEGSLGPFSNQPQHF.

This sequence joins TRBV9 and TRBJ1-1, with 8 bases matching TRBD1. CDR1 SGDLS and CDR2 YYNGEE come from the germline V gene. There are 15 residues in the CDR3. J lost 0 bases, V lost 3 bases, and 4 bases had no gene match. The chain's CDR3 is CASSGSGQVNTEAFF. The CDR3 DNA sequence: TGTGCCAGCAGCGGATCGGGACAGGTGAACACTGAAGCTTTCTTT. The complete variable domain, with remaining parts taken from reference TRBV9 and TRBJ1-1, reads DSGVTQTPKHLITATGQRVTLRCSPRSGDLSVYWYQQSLDQGLQFLIQYYNGEERAKGNILERFSAQQFPDLHSELNLSSLELGDSALYFCASSGSGQVNTEAFFGQGTRLTVV.

V is TRBV28 and J is TRBJ1-2; D not certain. Looked up from germline, CDR1 is MDHEN and CDR2 is SYDVKM. The CDR3 runs 12 residues. V was shortened by 2 bases and J by 5 bases, with 6 bases between the two germline ends. DNA for the CDR3: TGTGCCAGCAGTTTAGACCAATATGGCTACACCTTC. This encodes CASSLDQYGYTF.

This rearrangement joins TRBV4-2 to TRBJ2-7; 10 bases are a match to TRBD2. V shed 4 bases, J shed 2 bases, and the junction held 8 bases outside the gene matches. CDR3 length equals 16 residues. Germline CDR1 is LGHNA and CDR2 is YNFKEQ. CDR3 coding DNA: TGTGCCAGCAGCCCACGGACCCTAGCGGGGGCCTACGAGCAGTACTTC. It codes for CASSPRTLAGAYEQYF.